One sample yielded the 3 T cell receptor beta chains listed below, sequenced in a study of healthy donors' naive CD4 and CD8 T cells. TCR libraries were built from approximately 490 ng of total RNA by linear amplification. TCRdb independently ran MiXCR on the reads; one entry per CDR3 protein. The repertoire consists of 200,000 or so distinct CDR3 sequences, with 65% to 75% occurring once and the leading ten covering about 2.4%. Sample: naive CD4+ and CD8+ T cells sorted from blood, pooled from several donors. The origin of the receptors is a pool of human donors in good health; the sample pools cells from several healthy donors.

This chain uses TRBV19 with TRBJ1-1; 7 positions agree with TRBD1. In germline, CDR1 is LNHDA, CDR2 SQIVND (reference sequence). The ends lost 4 bases at V and 4 bases at J; junction bases unmatched: 3. The CDR3 loop spans 13 amino acids. The CDR3 here is CASSTQGSTEAFF. The CDR3 DNA sequence: TGTGCCAGTAGTACACAGGGGAGCACTGAAGCTTTCTTT.

The CDR3 loop reads CASTPSTPTDTQYF. The CDR3 DNA reads as TGTGCCAGCACCCCTAGCACTCCCACAGATACGCAGTATTTT. V and J are TRBV12-3 or TRBV12-4 and TRBJ2-3, with a tentative D call TRBD2 (5 bases). The ends were cut back, 7 bases at V and 2 bases at J, with 13 bases in the middle. CDR3 size: 14 residues.

This clonotype showed up just once. The gene calls are TRBV29-1 and TRBJ2-1; D ambiguous. The CDR3 totals 14 residues. CDR1 and CDR2 (germline): SQVTM, ANQGSEA. V was trimmed by 3 bases and J by 4 bases, leaving 13 bases between them. The CDR3 DNA reads TGCAGCGTTGAGGCCCTTAATATTTACAATGAGCAGTTCTTC. Protein: CSVEALNIYNEQFF.